The rows below give T cell receptor beta chains drawn from one sample of a study of T cells after posttransplantation cyclophosphamide. Libraries were prepared by immunoSEQ multiplex PCR; TCRdb keeps only in-frame clonotypes and omits some of them. The sample has about 24,000 clones, none seen only once. Sequenced sample: PBMCs. The receptor set was obtained from a woman aged 55-70 years in good health, CMV-negative, and a related stem cell transplant donor. Each CDR3 is given with its conserved first and last residue. A D gene is named only where the DNA matches it firmly. Size values are once, few and many counts, or a class for expanded clones, and some rows have none.

J gene	V gene	clone size	D gene	CDR3 DNA	CDR3 protein
TRBJ1-2	TRBV9	few	TRBD1	TGTGCCAGCAGCGCCCGGACAGGGGCCTATGGCTACACCTTC	CASSARTGAYGYTF
TRBJ1-2	TRBV6-6	many	-	TGTGCCAGCGAGGAGAATTCCTATGGCTACACCTTC	CASEENSYGYTF
TRBJ1-2	TRBV5-6	many	-	TGTGCCAGCAGCTTAGACGGGGTCTATGGCTACACCTTC	CASSLDGVYGYTF
TRBJ2-1	TRBV19	many	-	TGTGCCAGTAGTTCAACGGTAGAGCAGTTCTTC	CASSSTVEQFF
TRBJ2-5	TRBV2	few	TRBD1	TGTGCCAGACAGGGGACAGGGTACCAAGAGACCCAGTACTTC	CARQGTGYQETQYF
TRBJ2-6	TRBV6-5	many	TRBD1	TGTGCCAGCAGTCGACAGGGAACTGGGGCCAACGTCCTGACTTTC	CASSRQGTGANVLTF
TRBJ2-3	TRBV28	-	-	TGTGCCAGCAGTTTTCAGGGTCAGGGCACAGATACGCAGTATTTT	CASSFQGQGTDTQYF
TRBJ2-3	TRBV28	few	TRBD2	TGTGCCAGCCGAGGGGCGGGAGTGGGCACAGATACGCAGTATTTT	CASRGAGVGTDTQYF
TRBJ2-5	TRBV5-4	many	TRBD2	TGTGCCAGCAGCCGTAGTGGACTAGGGTTAGAAGAGACCCAGTACTTC	CASSRSGLGLEETQYF
TRBJ2-7	TRBV6-6	many	-	TGTGCCAGCAGTCGGGTTGGCTCCTACGAGCAGTACTTC	CASSRVGSYEQYF
TRBJ2-3	TRBV25-1	many	-	TGTGCCAGCAGTGAATCTCGGCCAGGGTTGGGGTCAGATACGCAGTATTTT	CASSESRPGLGSDTQYF
TRBJ1-2	TRBV10-3	many	-	TGTGCCATCAGTGAGTCGGAGAGGGCGCCGGACTATGGCTACACCTTC	CAISESERAPDYGYTF
TRBJ1-1	TRBV7-7	many	-	TGTGCCAGCAGCTTAGCTGTGGGGGGGGAAGCTTTCTTT	CASSLAVGGEAFF
TRBJ1-2	TRBV5-1	many	TRBD1	TGCGCCAGCAGCTTAGGACAGGGGGACCCTGGCTACACCTTC	CASSLGQGDPGYTF
TRBJ2-1	TRBV5-8	many	-	TGTGCCAGCAGCTTCGGGACAAACAACTACAATGAGCAGTTCTTC	CASSFGTNNYNEQFF
TRBJ2-3	TRBV6-6	-	TRBD1	TGTGCCAGCAGTAACAGGGGTTTCAGCACAGATACGCAGTATTTT	CASSNRGFSTDTQYF
TRBJ2-7	TRBV5-4	many	TRBD1	TGTGCCAGCAGCTTCGAGGGGGCGGGCGAGCAGTACTTC	CASSFEGAGEQYF
TRBJ1-1	TRBV7-9	few	-	-	CASSLSGFGVGTEAFF
TRBJ2-3	TRBV28	many	-	TGTGCCAGCAGTTTTCTGAGGAGCACAGATACGCAGTATTTT	CASSFLRSTDTQYF
TRBJ1-1	TRBV4-1	many	-	TGCGCCAGCAGCCAAGGGGGGGGGAACACTGAAGCTTTCTTT	CASSQGGGNTEAFF
TRBJ1-5	TRBV19	many	TRBD1	TGTGCCAGTAGTCAACAGGGGGCTCAGCCCCAGCATTTT	CASSQQGAQPQHF
TRBJ1-2	TRBV30	few	-	TGTGCCTGGAGTGTACGAGCACCCTTGAGGGGCTACACCTTC	CAWSVRAPLRGYTF
TRBJ1-1	TRBV7-9	many	-	TGTGCCAGCAGGAATCAGGGAATGGGGCGACCTTTCTTT	CASRNQGMGRPFF
TRBJ2-2	TRBV18	many	-	TGTGCCACCCCACCACGAGGTACGAACACCGGGGAGCTGTTTTTT	CATPPRGTNTGELFF
TRBJ2-7	TRBV18	many	-	TGTGCCAGCTCACCCAGCACAGGGCTCTACGAGCAGTACTTC	CASSPSTGLYEQYF
TRBJ1-1	TRBV5-1	many	TRBD1	TGCGCCAGCAGCTTGGGGCAGGGGGGGAACACTGAAGCTTTCTTT	CASSLGQGGNTEAFF